The 26 T cell receptor beta chains given below trace back to one sample, sequenced in a study of graft-versus-host responses after intestinal transplantation. TCRdb's copy holds only in-frame clones and misses some; the assay was immunoSEQ multiplex PCR. The data hold 25,000 to 35,000 clones, with approximately 93% observed a single time. This specimen consisted of PBMCs, obtained around 63 days after intestinal transplant. Every receptor here comes from a human patient who received an intestinal transplant, so some T cells may come from the graft donor.

This chain connects TRBV19 to TRBJ2-3, with 7 bases fitting TRBD1. The CDR3 length is 14 residues. Germline assignment: CDR1 LNHDA and CDR2 SQIVND (reference sequence). Unmatched junction bases numbered 10, after V lost 10 bases and J lost 3 bases. CDR3 coding DNA: TGTGCCACCGGACAGGTCAGGGGAACAGATACGCAGTATTTT. Amino acids: CATGQVRGTDTQYF.

This rearrangement joins TRBV7-9 to TRBJ2-7; D is unclear. The germline CDR1 and CDR2 sequences are SEHNR and FQNEAQ (reference sequence). Trimming left V 4 bases short and J 0 bases short, with 7 bases between. The CDR3 contains 13 residues. The CDR3 DNA is TGTGCCAGCAGCTCAAGTCGCTCCTACGAGCAGTACTTC. The encoded protein is CASSSSRSYEQYF.

The V call is TRBV14, the J call TRBJ1-2; a possible D gene is TRBD1 (5 bases). Trimming removed 1 base from V and 3 bases from J, with 12 bases in between. Germline assignment: CDR1 SGHDN and CDR2 FVKESK. The CDR3 has 15 amino acids. The CDR3 sequence: CASSQVPGDYYGYTF. DNA of the CDR3: TGTGCCAGCAGCCAAGTACCCGGGGACTACTATGGCTACACCTTC. Drawing the rest from reference TRBV14 and TRBJ1-2, the complete variable domain is EAGVTQFPSHSVIEKGQTVTLRCDPISGHDNLYWYRRVMGKEIKFLLHFVKESKQDESGMPNNRFLAERTGGTYSTLKVQPAELEDSGVYFCASSQVPGDYYGYTFGSGTRLTVV.

The chain couples TRBV7-2 to TRBJ2-5; a weak D match, TRBD1 (6 bases). Between the trimmed V and J ends, which lost 0 bases and 1 base, there was a span of 12 bases. Germline loops: CDR1 SGHTA, CDR2 FQGNSA. The CDR3 is made up of 16 amino acids. The CDR3 nucleotides are TGTGCCAGCAGCTTAGCCTGGATAGGGGGCCAAGAGACCCAGTACTTC. As protein: CASSLAWIGGQETQYF.

V and J are TRBV5-1 and TRBJ1-2; possibly TRBD1 for D (5 bases). V lost 4 bases to trimming and J lost 0 bases, with 16 bases between them. This CDR3 has 16 amino acids. Germline CDR1 SGHRS, CDR2 YFSETQ. The CDR3 DNA reads as TGCGCCAGCAGCCAGTTCGACAGAGCTACTAACTATGGCTACACCTTC. Encoded protein: CASSQFDRATNYGYTF.

J is TRBJ1-6 and V is TRBV4-3; no reliable D call. There are 16 residues in the CDR3. The germline gives CDR1 LGHNA, CDR2 YSLEER. Trimming stripped 0 bases from V and 9 bases from J, with 15 bases between. CDR3 loop: CASSQDKNLGISPLHF. The CDR3 bases are TGCGCCAGCAGCCAAGATAAGAACTTGGGGATTTCACCCCTCCACTTT.

The chain links TRBV29-1 to TRBJ1-1, with D possibly TRBD1 on 6 matching bases. Deletions cut 3 bases from V and 11 bases from J, with 13 bases between. The length of the CDR3 is 11 residues. Per the germline V gene, CDR1 is SQVTM and CDR2 is ANQGSEA. CDR3 sequence: CSVEGGLEAFF. The CDR3 DNA reads TGCAGCGTTGAGGGGGGGCTGGAGGCTTTCTTT.

The CDR3 reads CASSQDHRYGYTF. The CDR3, as DNA: TGTGCCAGCAGCCAAGATCACAGGTATGGCTACACCTTC. The chain is built from TRBV4-2 and TRBJ1-2, with D maybe TRBD1 (5 bases). The V and J ends lost 0 bases and 5 bases respectively, with 7 bases between them. This CDR3 is 13 amino acids long. Germline values: CDR1 LGHNA, CDR2 YNFKEQ.

The V gene is TRBV4-3, the J gene TRBJ2-5; no definite D call. Trimming cost V 1 base and J 2 bases, with 8 bases left between them. The germline V gene encodes CDR1 LGHNA and CDR2 YSLEER. This CDR3 region has 14 residues. CDR3 residues: CASSQGAKQETQYF. CDR3 in DNA: TGCGCCAGCAGCCAAGGAGCCAAGCAAGAGACCCAGTACTTC.

The chain couples TRBV19 to TRBJ2-7, with 12 bases matching TRBD2. Germline CDR1 is LNHDA and CDR2 is SQIVND (reference sequence). V lost 3 bases to trimming and J lost 3 bases; unmatched junction nucleotides: 0. The CDR3 length is 14 residues. CDR3 loop: CASSMTSGGYEQYF. The CDR3 DNA sequence: TGTGCCAGTAGTATGACTAGCGGGGGCTACGAGCAGTACTTC.

The chain employs TRBV4-1 and TRBJ2-7, with 12 bases fitting TRBD2. Losses at the gene ends were 2 bases for V and 2 bases for J; bases not matched to a gene: 4. The CDR3 is 16 amino acids. Germline assignment: CDR1 MGHRA and CDR2 YSYEKL. CDR3 in amino acids: CASSQSTSGSTYEQYF. The CDR3 region has the DNA TGCGCCAGCAGCCAATCGACTAGCGGGAGTACCTACGAGCAGTACTTC.

The chain links TRBV5-6 to TRBJ2-1; TRBD2 matches at 7 bases. V dropped 4 bases and J dropped 9; count of bases not matched to a gene: 13. The CDR3 covers 15 residues. Per germline, CDR1 SGHDT and CDR2 YYEEEE. In DNA form, the CDR3 reads TGTGCCAGCAGCGCCAGCGGGGCCTGGGGCGGTGAGCAGTTCTTC. Amino acids: CASSASGAWGGEQFF.

V is TRBV12-2 and J is TRBJ2-2; the table's TRBD1 call for D was not verified on the DNA. TRBV12-2 is classified as a pseudogene. This CDR3 has 16 residues. This CDR3 reads CASRLPRQGQIGELFF. The DNA for the CDR3 is TGTGCAAGTCGCTTACCTCGACAGGGGCAAATCGGGGAGCTGTTTTTT.

The V gene is TRBV6-4, the J gene TRBJ2-1; TRBD2 agrees at 8 bases. The CDR3 consists of 16 residues. After removal of 0 bases from V and 7 bases from J, the junction contained 8 bases not matched to a gene. Germline V CDR1 and CDR2: MRHNA, SNTAGT. DNA of the CDR3: TGTGCCAGCAGTGACTCGGGTAGCGGGGTATCAAATGAGCAGTTCTTC. Translated: CASSDSGSGVSNEQFF.

A single count supports this clone. The DNA for the CDR3 is TGCGCCAGCAGCCAAGATCTCAGCGTAATACAGGGGGAGTACGAGCAGTACTTC. Amino acid sequence: CASSQDLSVIQGEYEQYF. The J gene is TRBJ2-5, the V gene TRBV4-3, with TRBD1 matching over 8 bases. TRBJ2-7 matches the DNA end more closely, so the J call is doubtful. CDR1 and CDR2 (germline): LGHNA, YSLEER. This CDR3 is 18 amino acids long.

This rearrangement joins TRBV11-3 to TRBJ2-1; a possible D gene is TRBD2 (5 bases). Germline V CDR1 and CDR2: SGHNT, YENEEA. The CDR3 is 13 residues long. V was clipped by 1 base and J by 6 bases, with 7 bases between them. For the CDR3, the DNA is TGTGCCAGCAGCTTAGTAGCGTCCAATGAGCAGTTCTTC. This translates into CASSLVASNEQFF.

This rearrangement joins TRBV5-1 to TRBJ2-2, with 7 bases that match TRBD2. Germline trimming cut 1 base from V and 6 bases from J; bases unmatched to any gene: 15. There are 18 residues in the CDR3. Per germline, CDR1 SGHRS and CDR2 YFSETQ. CDR3 DNA sequence: TGCGCCAGCAGCTTGTTTGGGGGGGAAGATAGAGGCTCCGGGGAGCTGTTTTTT. This encodes CASSLFGGEDRGSGELFF.

This chain joins TRBV5-1 and TRBJ2-3, with D possibly being TRBD2 (6 bases). Trimming pared 1 base from V and 3 bases from J, leaving 9 bases between. CDR3 size: 14 residues. CDR1 is SGHRS and CDR2 is YFSETQ in the germline V gene. In DNA form, the CDR3 reads TGCGCCAGCAGCTTGTACGCGGGAACAGATACGCAGTATTTT. The encoded protein is CASSLYAGTDTQYF.

The CDR3 here is CASRLSENYEQYF. The CDR3 bases are TGTGCCAGCAGGCTATCAGAAAACTACGAGCAGTACTTC. The chain has TRBV27 and TRBJ2-7, with D unclear. Trimming pared 6 bases from V and 3 bases from J, leaving 12 bases between. The CDR3 sequence is 13 residues long. The germline gives CDR1 MNHEY, CDR2 SMNVEV (reference sequence).

The chain combines TRBV9 with TRBJ2-4; D is unresolved. Trimming shortened V by 1 base and J by 0 bases, and 8 bases separated the two germline ends. The germline V gene encodes CDR1 SGDLS and CDR2 YYNGEE. The CDR3 sequence is 15 residues long. CDR3 nucleotide sequence: TGTGCCAGCAGCGTATACCCGGGAGCCAAAAACATTCAGTACTTC. This translates into CASSVYPGAKNIQYF. The whole variable domain, filled in from reference TRBV9 and TRBJ2-4, reads DSGVTQTPKHLITATGQRVTLRCSPRSGDLSVYWYQQSLDQGLQFLIQYYNGEERAKGNILERFSAQQFPDLHSELNLSSLELGDSALYFCASSVYPGAKNIQYFGAGTRLSVL.

The V call is TRBV11-2, the J call TRBJ2-1; 16 bases fit TRBD2. CDR1 and CDR2 (germline): SGHAT, FQNNGV. The J segment lost 3 bases and the V segment lost 0 bases, leaving 2 bases of the junction unmatched. CDR3 size: 18 residues. The CDR3 nucleotides are TGTGCCAGCAGCTTAGAGGGACTAGCGGGAGGGGGCTACAATGAGCAGTTCTTC. Translated, it gives CASSLEGLAGGGYNEQFF.

The gene calls are TRBV6-5 and TRBJ2-1, with TRBD1 identical over 10 bases. V shed 5 bases and J 9 bases; nucleotides not matched to a gene: 10. This CDR3 is built from 15 residues. Germline V lookup: CDR1 MNHEY, CDR2 SVGAGI. CDR3 protein: CASSQDRGQAGEQFF. CDR3 nucleotide sequence: TGTGCCAGCAGTCAAGACAGGGGGCAAGCGGGTGAGCAGTTCTTC.

DNA of the CDR3: TGTGCCAGCAGTTTATGGGGGGATCTAGCGGGCTACACCTTC. Protein product: CASSLWGDLAGYTF. The V and J genes are TRBV28 and TRBJ1-2; D is perhaps TRBD1 (5 bases). Germline V CDR1 and CDR2: MDHEN, SYDVKM. The CDR3 length is 14 residues. V lost 0 bases and J 8 bases, leaving 13 bases between the germline ends.

V is TRBV4-3 and J is TRBJ2-1; D gene ambiguous. The V gene lost 0 bases and the J gene lost 0 bases, with 9 bases spanning the gap. This CDR3 region has 16 residues. Per germline, CDR1 LGHNA and CDR2 YSLEER. CDR3 DNA sequence: TGCGCCAGCAGCCAAGATCCGCGGAGCTCCTACAATGAGCAGTTCTTC. Its protein is CASSQDPRSSYNEQFF.

This sequence joins TRBV4-3 and TRBJ1-1; D is ambiguous. Trimming cost V 0 bases and J 5 bases, with 13 bases left between them. The CDR3 is made up of 15 amino acids. Germline V gene data show CDR1 as LGHNA and CDR2 as YSLEER. CDR3 coding DNA: TGCGCCAGCAGCCAAGAGTCTACTCCCGGGACTGAAGCTTTCTTT. This codes for CASSQESTPGTEAFF.

The chain couples TRBV28 to TRBJ2-7; perhaps TRBD1 as D (6 bases). V was trimmed by 5 bases and J by 5 bases, leaving 19 bases between them. The CDR3 extends over 15 amino acids. The germline V gene encodes CDR1 MDHEN and CDR2 SYDVKM. The CDR3 sequence: CASSLPQGPPHEQYF. The DNA of the CDR3 is TGTGCCAGCAGTCTACCACAGGGACCCCCCCACGAGCAGTACTTC.